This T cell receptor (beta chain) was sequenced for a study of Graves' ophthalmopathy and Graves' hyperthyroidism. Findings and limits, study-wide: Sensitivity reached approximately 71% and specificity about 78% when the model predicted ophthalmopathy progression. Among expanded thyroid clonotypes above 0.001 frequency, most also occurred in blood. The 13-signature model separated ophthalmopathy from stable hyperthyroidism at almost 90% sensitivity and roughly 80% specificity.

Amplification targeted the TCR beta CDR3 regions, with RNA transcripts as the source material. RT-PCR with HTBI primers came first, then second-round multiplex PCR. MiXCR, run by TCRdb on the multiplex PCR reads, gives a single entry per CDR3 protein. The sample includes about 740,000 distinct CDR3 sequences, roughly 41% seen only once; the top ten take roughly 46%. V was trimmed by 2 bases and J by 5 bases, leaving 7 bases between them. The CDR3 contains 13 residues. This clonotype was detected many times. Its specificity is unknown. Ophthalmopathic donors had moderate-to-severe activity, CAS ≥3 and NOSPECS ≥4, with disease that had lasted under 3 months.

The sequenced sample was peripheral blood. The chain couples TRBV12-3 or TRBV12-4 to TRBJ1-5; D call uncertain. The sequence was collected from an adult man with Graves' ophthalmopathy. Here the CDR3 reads CASSLRPDQPQHF. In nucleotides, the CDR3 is TGTGCCAGCAGTTTACGTCCGGATCAGCCCCAGCATTTT.